The 14 T cell receptor beta chains reported below all come from one sample, sequenced in a study of shared clonotypes between healthy human individuals. The method was immunoSEQ multiplex PCR; TCRdb's version includes in-frame clones alone and lacks a portion of them. Altogether nearly 500,000 clones are present, over 65% being singletons, with the ten largest covering around 13%. The sample comprised PBMCs. These receptor sequences come from a middle-aged woman in good health. Some clones in this sample may be carry-over from other donors' samples.

This clone was recorded a few times. V is TRBV5-4 and J is TRBJ2-1; 8 nucleotides match TRBD2. From germline, CDR1 is SGHNT and CDR2 YYREEE (reference sequence). The CDR3 spans 15 residues. Trimming took 0 bases from V and 3 from J; bases not matched to a gene: 2. CDR3 nucleotides: TGTGCCAGCAGCTTGGGGCTAGCGGGCTACAATGAGCAGTTCTTC. Translated, it gives CASSLGLAGYNEQFF.

The chain's CDR3 is CASSPPTGLATGELFF. The CDR3 DNA reads as TGTGCCAGCTCACCACCGACAGGGTTGGCCACCGGGGAGCTGTTTTTT. The genes are TRBV18 and TRBJ2-2; 7 bases map to TRBD1. The CDR3 is 16 amino acids. Germline CDR1 and CDR2: KGHSH and LQKENI. The junction had 5 bases not matched to a gene; V was cut back by 0 bases and J by 4 bases.

This clone was detected once. This chain links TRBV11-2 with TRBJ1-1; D gene ambiguous. CDR1 and CDR2 from the germline V gene are SGHAT and FQNNGV. The CDR3 is made up of 14 amino acids. V was trimmed by 1 base and J by 4 bases, leaving 10 bases between them. In DNA, the CDR3 is TGTGCCAGCAGCTTAGGTATGGTGGGCACTGAAGCTTTCTTT. Its translation is CASSLGMVGTEAFF.

This clone was seen only a few times. The chain employs TRBV7-2 and TRBJ2-5; TRBD2 matches 14 bases. CDR3 length equals 18 residues. V was clipped by 4 bases and J by 6 bases; unmatched bases: 13. The germline V gene encodes CDR1 SGHTA and CDR2 FQGNSA. CDR3 nucleotides: TGTGCCAGCAGCTCTGAGGGACTAGCGGGAGACTTTGGAAAGACCCAGTACTTC. As protein: CASSSEGLAGDFGKTQYF.

The J gene is TRBJ2-2, the V gene TRBV7-3, with 9 bases that match TRBD1. The germline V gene encodes CDR1 SGHTA and CDR2 FQGTGA. V was clipped by 5 bases and J by 3 bases; unmatched bases: 13. The CDR3 spans 18 residues. The CDR3 DNA sequence: TGTGCCAGCAGCCCCTTATTTACCGGGACAGGGTACACCGGGGAGCTGTTTTTT. Protein: CASSPLFTGTGYTGELFF.

The rearrangement joins TRBV4-3 to TRBJ2-7; possibly TRBD2 for D (6 bases). V gave up 4 bases and J gave up 5 bases, with 18 bases separating them. This CDR3 has 15 residues. Germline-derived CDR1 and CDR2 are LGHNA and YSLEER. Written as DNA, the CDR3 is TGCGCCAGCAGCCTCCAGGCGGCGGGGTTCGACGAGCAGTACTTC. This encodes CASSLQAAGFDEQYF.

V gene TRBV29-1 combines with J gene TRBJ1-2; D may be TRBD1 (6 bases). The CDR3 is 11 amino acids. V lost 4 bases to trimming and J lost 8 bases, with 11 bases between them. Germline values: CDR1 SQVTM, CDR2 ANQGSEA. CDR3 region: CSVAGVSGYTF. DNA for the CDR3: TGCAGCGTTGCAGGGGTCTCGGGCTACACCTTC.

This chain links TRBV10-3 with TRBJ1-4; 9 positions match TRBD1. Germline V CDR1 and CDR2: ENHRY, SYGVKD. The CDR3 loop spans 19 amino acids. J lost 2 bases, V lost 6 bases, and 16 bases had no gene match. The CDR3 sequence is CAISQKQGARRFTNEKLFF. DNA for the CDR3: TGTGCCATCAGCCAAAAACAGGGGGCCCGGAGATTTACTAATGAAAAACTGTTTTTT.

The chain links TRBV28 to TRBJ2-2, with TRBD2 identical over 10 bases. This CDR3 contains 16 residues. Germline V lookup: CDR1 MDHEN, CDR2 SYDVKM. J gave up 6 bases and V 5 bases, and 9 bases lay outside the gene matches. As DNA, the CDR3 is TGTGCCAGCAGTACCTATAGCGGGAGGTCTGCCGGGGAGCTGTTTTTT. This sequence encodes CASSTYSGRSAGELFF.

The chain has TRBV11-2 and TRBJ2-3; D might be TRBD2 (5 bases). The V gene lost 1 base and the J gene lost 0 bases, with 11 bases spanning the gap. The CDR3 loop spans 16 amino acids. From germline, CDR1 is SGHAT and CDR2 FQNNGV. CDR3 protein: CASSLGVARSTDTQYF. The DNA of the CDR3 is TGTGCCAGCAGCTTAGGGGTAGCGAGAAGCACAGATACGCAGTATTTT.

V gene TRBV6-1 combines with J gene TRBJ2-7; 9 nucleotides agree with TRBD1. This CDR3 has 15 amino acids. V shed 6 bases, J shed 4 bases, and the junction held 10 bases outside the gene matches. Per germline, CDR1 MNHNS and CDR2 SASEGT. For the CDR3, the DNA is TGTGCCAGCAGGTTCACACAGGGGGCTGGGTACGAGCAGTACTTC. It translates to CASRFTQGAGYEQYF.

This clone was seen only a few times. The chain employs TRBV18 and TRBJ2-7, with D unresolved. CDR1 and CDR2 from the germline V gene are KGHSH and LQKENI. This CDR3 spans 15 amino acids. Trimming removed 6 bases from V and 1 base from J, with 16 bases in between. The chain's CDR3 is CASSPAASRSYEQYF. The CDR3 coding sequence is TGTGCCAGCTCCCCCGCGGCTAGTCGGTCCTACGAGCAGTACTTC.

In its sample, this clone was seen once. The chain uses TRBV10-3 and TRBJ1-2, with a weak D call TRBD1 (5 bases). V lost 7 bases to trimming and J lost 4 bases, with 10 bases between them. Germline-derived CDR1 and CDR2 are ENHRY and SYGVKD. The CDR3 has 12 residues. For the CDR3, the DNA is TGTGCCATCAACCAGGGTACCTATGGCTACACCTTC. This sequence encodes CAINQGTYGYTF.

The J gene is TRBJ2-7, the V gene TRBV6-6; D perhaps matches TRBD2 (5 bases). Trimming shortened V by 7 bases and J by 3 bases, and 19 bases separated the two germline ends. The CDR3 loop spans 15 amino acids. Germline V gene sequence: CDR1 MNHNY, CDR2 SVGAGI (reference sequence). CDR3 sequence reads: CASNAVTVGSYEQYF. CDR3 DNA sequence: TGTGCCAGCAATGCTGTTACAGTGGGGAGCTACGAGCAGTACTTC.